This T cell receptor (beta chain) was sequenced for a study of Ad26.COV2.S vaccination and SARS-CoV-2 variants. Study details: Donor was in the COV1001 Ad26.COV2.S trial arm. Into the muscle, Ad26.COV2.S was dosed once or twice, 56 days apart.

Sample treatment: some 19 received Ad26.COV2.S at low or high dose, single or two shots; about five received placebo; per-sample allocation not given. At day 63 after the first vaccine or placebo injection, samples were drawn. This person who donated was an adult of 18-55 years in Boston. Findings and limits, study-wide: Once vaccination had occurred, spike-specific CD8+ and CD4+ T cell responses reportedly showed substantial breadth.

This CDR3 is built from 15 residues. CDR1 is SGHTA and CDR2 is FQGNSA in the germline V gene. The V and J ends lost 5 bases and 5 bases, in that order; junction bases with no gene match: 7. The method was immunoSEQ multiplex PCR; TCRdb's version includes in-frame clones alone and lacks a portion of them. The sample includes hundreds of thousands of clones, approximately 90% of them seen just once. For this clone: Its antigen is unidentified.

This material consisted of peripheral blood, taken in a trial of Ad26.COV2.S vaccine versus placebo. The TCR comes from a person between 18 and 65 years old who received the Ad26.COV2.S COVID-19 vaccine or a placebo. The V call is TRBV7-2, the J call TRBJ2-2; 8 nucleotides align to TRBD1. The CDR3 region has the DNA TGTGCCAGCAGCCCGGACAGGGTTTTAACCGGGGAGCTGTTTTTT. Translation gives CASSPDRVLTGELFF.